Below, one T cell receptor (beta chain) is given with its context. This sample was taken from a study of blood T cell repertoires in COVID-19. Overall study context: Samples representing acute and convalescent COVID-19 were sourced from the United States, Italy and Spain. PBMCs, B-cell-depleted T cells, or T cells provided the cDNA or gDNA that made up the material.

The V segment lost 6 bases and the J segment 10 bases; nucleotides outside the gene matches: 12. The germline gives CDR1 LGHNA, CDR2 YSLEER. The CDR3 has 15 amino acids. Original processing methods: Researchers report that nucleated cell counts were estimated from reference gene primer amplification. TCRdb's copy holds only in-frame clones and misses some; the assay was immunoSEQ multiplex PCR. V and J calls plus clone size are reproduced from that table; the DNA served to infer D and trimming. The table lists under 75,000 clones, about 70% of them singletons, with 50% in the top ten. The rearrangement joins TRBV4-3 to TRBJ2-1; 10 nucleotides align to TRBD2. This clonotype originated in a woman aged 80 or over with acute or convalescent COVID-19. Sequenced sample: peripheral blood. CDR3 protein: CASSRLAGEVGEQFF. CDR3 in DNA: TGCGCCAGCAGTCGTCTAGCGGGAGAGGTAGGAGAGCAGTTCTTC.